These 14 T cell receptor beta chains came from one sample sequenced in a study of blood T cell repertoires in COVID-19. TCRdb keeps only in-frame clones here, not all; method: immunoSEQ multiplex PCR. The repertoire includes approximately 240,000 clones, nearly 85% of them detected once, and around 5.2% sits in the top ten. Material for sequencing was peripheral blood. The receptors stem from a human donor in a cohort sampled during active COVID-19.

The chain recombines TRBV6-5 with TRBJ1-6; TRBD1 aligns across 8 bases. Germline CDR1 is MNHEY and CDR2 is SVGAGI. There are 15 residues in the CDR3. V shed 6 bases and J 5 bases; nucleotides not matched to a gene: 6. Written as DNA, the CDR3 is TGTGCCAGCAGCCGGATGACAGGGGATAATTCACCCCTCCACTTT. This sequence encodes CASSRMTGDNSPLHF.

This clone showed up just a few times. The V call is TRBV5-1, the J call TRBJ1-1, with D tentatively TRBD1 (5 bases). Trimming took 2 bases from V and 5 from J, leaving 19 bases between them. Germline V gene sequence: CDR1 SGHRS, CDR2 YFSETQ. The CDR3 extends over 16 amino acids. The CDR3 region is CASSFGGAGSRTEAFF. CDR3 DNA: TGCGCCAGCAGCTTCGGAGGGGCAGGCAGTAGGACTGAAGCTTTCTTT.

This clone was seen a few times. The chain joins TRBV5-6 to TRBJ1-5; 7 nucleotides align to TRBD1. Trimming cost V 4 bases and J 0 bases; bases outside gene matches: 4. This CDR3 comprises 15 residues. Germline assignment: CDR1 SGHDT and CDR2 YYEEEE. The CDR3: CASSLGQYSNQPQHF. In nucleotides, the CDR3 is TGTGCCAGCAGCCTGGGACAGTATAGCAATCAGCCCCAGCATTTT.

The V gene is TRBV29-1, the J gene TRBJ1-1; 8 bases match TRBD1. Germline CDR1 and CDR2: SQVTM and ANQGSEA. Germline trimming cut 7 bases from V and 8 bases from J; bases unmatched to any gene: 3. The CDR3 covers 10 residues. CDR3 region: CSAGQGEAFF. The CDR3 DNA follows: TGCAGCGCCGGACAGGGCGAAGCTTTCTTT.

CDR3 bases: TGCGCCAGCAGTCGGGACACTCTTAACTATGGCTACACCTTC. Amino acid sequence: CASSRDTLNYGYTF. This rearrangement joins TRBV10-2 to TRBJ1-2, with TRBD1 as a possible D gene (6 bases). Germline assignment: CDR1 WSHSY and CDR2 SAAADI. Between the trimmed V and J ends, which lost 5 bases and 1 base, there was a span of 11 bases. This CDR3 comprises 14 residues.

The rearrangement joins TRBV3-1 (or the pseudogene TRBV3-2) to TRBJ1-5; D perhaps matches TRBD1 (5 bases). The CDR3 consists of 17 residues. V lost 4 bases to trimming and J lost 0 bases, with 16 bases between them. Per germline, CDR1 LGHDT and CDR2 YNNKEL (reference sequence). In DNA form, the CDR3 reads TGTGCCAGCAGCCCAGGGCCGTGGGGCTATAGCAATCAGCCCCAGCATTTT. Amino acid sequence: CASSPGPWGYSNQPQHF.

This sequence joins TRBV10-1 and TRBJ1-1, with a tentative D call TRBD1 (5 bases). This CDR3 has 17 amino acids. The germline gives CDR1 WNHNN, CDR2 SYGVQD (reference sequence). V was clipped by 6 bases and J by 5 bases, with 25 bases between them. DNA for the CDR3: TGCGCCAGCAGCGATTCACGGTCGGGAGGGGTTGGAACTGAAGCTTTCTTT. This sequence encodes CASSDSRSGGVGTEAFF.

The CDR3 reads CASSQARLRGQSSYEQYF. The CDR3 DNA sequence: TGCGCCAGCAGCCAAGCTCGTTTGCGGGGGCAGAGCTCCTACGAGCAGTACTTC. V usage is TRBV4-1 and J usage is TRBJ2-7; the D gene is possibly TRBD2 (7 bases). Trimming shortened V by 1 base and J by 0 bases, and 19 bases separated the two germline ends. The CDR3 is 18 residues long. Germline assignment: CDR1 MGHRA and CDR2 YSYEKL.

The V and J genes are TRBV4-2 and TRBJ2-7; TRBD1 matches 7 bases. Unmatched junction bases numbered 10, after V lost 4 bases and J lost 1 base. This CDR3 is 16 amino acids long. Germline V gene data show CDR1 as LGHNA and CDR2 as YNFKEQ. CDR3 amino acids: CASSPRDSTLSYEQYF. The DNA for the CDR3 is TGTGCCAGCAGCCCCAGGGACAGTACACTTTCCTACGAGCAGTACTTC.

The gene calls are TRBV12-5 and TRBJ1-2; D call uncertain. V lost 3 bases and J 0 bases, leaving 17 bases between the germline ends. The CDR3 runs to 17 residues. Germline V gives CDR1 LGHNT, CDR2 FRNRAP. The CDR3, as DNA: TGTGCTAGTGGTTTTCGAGGTGAGACGAAGGCTAACTATGGCTACACCTTC. Translating it yields CASGFRGETKANYGYTF.

This clone has a single count. The chain recombines TRBV18 with TRBJ1-5, with unresolved D. Trimming removed 3 bases from V and 7 bases from J, with 10 bases in between. The V gene's germline CDR1 is KGHSH and CDR2 LQKENI. This CDR3 has 13 residues. This CDR3 reads CASSPAQLQPQHF. The CDR3 DNA sequence: TGTGCCAGCTCACCCGCACAGCTCCAGCCCCAGCATTTT.

The chain uses TRBV25-1 and TRBJ2-5; TRBD1 aligns across 9 bases. Germline V gene data show CDR1 as MGHDK and CDR2 as SYGVNS. The V gene end was trimmed by 7 bases and the J gene end by 5 bases; junction bases not matched to a gene: 5. This CDR3 is 13 amino acids long. CDR3 protein: CASTQGARETQYF. As DNA, the CDR3 is TGTGCCAGCACACAGGGGGCGAGGGAGACCCAGTACTTC. Combining the CDR3 with reference TRBV25-1 and TRBJ2-5 gives the whole variable domain EADIYQTPRYLVIGTGKKITLECSQTMGHDKMYWYQQDPGMELHLIHYSYGVNSTEKGDLSSESTVSRIRTEHFPLTLESARPSHTSQYLCASTQGARETQYFGPGTRLLVL.

J is TRBJ1-6 and V is TRBV7-9; TRBD1 agrees at 10 bases. Germline trimming cut 4 bases from V and 8 bases from J; bases unmatched to any gene: 2. Germline CDR1 SEHNR, CDR2 FQNEAQ (reference sequence). The CDR3 covers 14 residues. The CDR3 loop is CASSSGQGYSPLHF. CDR3 nucleotide sequence: TGTGCCAGCAGCTCGGGACAGGGGTATTCACCCCTCCACTTT. The whole variable domain, remainder taken from reference TRBV7-9 and TRBJ1-6, is DTGVSQNPRHKITKRGQNVTFRCDPISEHNRLYWYRQTLGQGPEFLTYFQNEAQLEKSRLLSDRFSAERPKGSFSTLEIQRTEQGDSAMYLCASSSGQGYSPLHFGNGTRLTVT.

For the CDR3, the DNA is TGCGCCAGCAGCCAAGATGGGCACAAAGCGGGTGGCGAGACCCAGTACTTC. Its protein product is CASSQDGHKAGGETQYF. The rearrangement joins TRBV4-1 to TRBJ2-5; D perhaps matches TRBD2 (6 bases). Germline values: CDR1 MGHRA, CDR2 YSYEKL. Trimming pared 0 bases from V and 5 bases from J, leaving 19 bases between. This CDR3 spans 17 amino acids.